Listed below are T cell receptor beta chains from one sample, sequenced in a study of blood T cell repertoires in COVID-19. Using immunoSEQ multiplex PCR, the repertoire was profiled, and TCRdb retains in-frame clones only, with some absent. Of roughly 140,000 clones listed, about 80% are singletons. The sequencing sample was made of peripheral blood. These receptors were taken from a man between 65 and 79 years old who had recovered from COVID-19. The CDR3 runs from the conserved cysteine through the conserved F or W. The D gene is left open where the match is weak. For some rows the clone size is stated as once, few or many, or as a class when expanded; others skip it.

D,size,J,V,CDR3,DNA
NA,once,TRBJ2-7,TRBV7-9,CASSLLVYEQYF,TGTGCCAGCAGCTTACTAGTCTACGAGCAGTACTTC
TRBD1,NA,TRBJ2-7,TRBV29-1,CSVQYWTGSLEQYF,TGCAGCGTTCAATACTGGACAGGGTCTCTGGAGCAGTACTTC
TRBD1,NA,TRBJ1-2,TRBV5-4,CASSHDRGVYGYTF,TGTGCCAGCAGCCACGACAGGGGGGTCTATGGCTACACCTTC
TRBD1,NA,TRBJ1-2,TRBV30,CAWRVTGVHYGYTF,TGTGCCTGGAGGGTGACAGGGGTTCACTATGGCTACACCTTC
TRBD2,NA,TRBJ2-1,TRBV5-4,CASNGGLAGGEQFF,TGTGCCAGCAACGGGGGACTAGCGGGAGGTGAGCAGTTCTTC
NA,NA,TRBJ1-2,TRBV7-8,CASSPGRGASYGYTF,TGTGCCAGCAGCCCCGGGCGGGGGGCGAGTTATGGCTACACCTTC
NA,NA,TRBJ1-6,TRBV20-1,CSASTGGNSPLHF,TGCAGTGCCAGTACGGGGGGGAATTCACCCCTCCACTTT
NA,once,TRBJ2-5,TRBV5-8,CASITNEPQETQYF,TGTGCCAGCATTACGAACGAGCCACAAGAGACCCAGTACTTC
NA,NA,TRBJ2-1,TRBV5-1,CASSLLLNPSEQFF,TGCGCCAGCAGCCTACTCCTGAACCCGTCTGAGCAGTTCTTC
TRBD1,few,TRBJ2-7,TRBV13,CATRQQGALEEQYF,TGTGCCACCCGCCAACAGGGGGCTCTGGAGGAGCAGTACTTC
TRBD2,NA,TRBJ2-1,TRBV4-2,CASSQAPTAGLFF,TGTGCCAGCAGCCAAGCCCCCACAGCGGGGTTGTTCTTC
TRBD1,few,TRBJ1-4,TRBV10-3,CAISESFGTVEKLFF,TGTGCCATCAGTGAGTCATTCGGGACAGTCGAAAAACTGTTTTTT
NA,NA,TRBJ2-2,TRBV13,CASSPAPLESETGELFF,TGTGCCAGCAGCCCAGCCCCCCTGGAATCGGAGACCGGGGAGCTGTTTTTT
NA,few,TRBJ2-7,TRBV30,CAWRPRISGEQYF,TGTGCCTGGAGGCCCCGGATCTCGGGCGAGCAGTACTTC
TRBD2,NA,TRBJ2-3,TRBV12-5,CASGFGGRTDTQYF,TGTGCTAGTGGTTTTGGCGGGAGAACAGATACGCAGTATTTT
TRBD1,NA,TRBJ2-5,TRBV11-2,CASSPGQGQKTQYF,TGTGCCAGCAGCCCGGGACAGGGGCAGAAGACCCAGTACTTC
NA,once,TRBJ2-1,TRBV19,CASGHYYNEQFF,TGTGCCTCCGGACATTATTACAATGAGCAGTTCTTC
TRBD1,NA,TRBJ1-2,TRBV3-1/TRBV3-2,CASTPDRGYGGYTF,TGTGCCAGTACACCCGACAGGGGGTATGGTGGCTACACCTTC
NA,NA,TRBJ2-2,TRBV9,CASSVTKTGELFF,TGTGCCAGCAGCGTAACAAAAACCGGGGAGCTGTTTTTT
TRBD2,once,TRBJ2-1,TRBV9,CASSALPETSGSYNEQFF,TGTGCCAGCAGCGCCCTCCCTGAGACTAGCGGATCCTACAATGAGCAGTTCTTC
NA,NA,TRBJ2-3,TRBV2,CAIETASRTDTQYF,TGTGCCATCGAGACAGCAAGCCGCACAGATACGCAGTATTTT
TRBD2,few,TRBJ2-1,TRBV5-1,CASSKQGLAGGVNEQFF,TGCGCCAGCAGCAAGCAGGGACTAGCGGGAGGGGTGAATGAGCAGTTCTTC
NA,NA,TRBJ2-5,TRBV10-3,CAIGGGPMGPETQYF,TGTGCCATCGGGGGGGGGCCAATGGGGCCAGAGACCCAGTACTTC
NA,NA,TRBJ2-1,TRBV19,CASSILLGTYNEQFF,TGTGCCAGTAGTATCTTACTAGGGACCTACAATGAGCAGTTCTTC